Each of the 22 T cell receptor beta chains below was sequenced from the same sample in a study of PD-L1 blockade in urothelial cancer (dated by TCRdb to about 2017). The library was made by the immunoSEQ multiplex PCR assay. As stored in TCRdb, this immuneACCESS dataset retains in-frame rearrangements with V and J assigned. A fraction of the clones does not appear; measured against another copy, unresolved V genes explain less than half of the discrepancy, and the remainder lacks a known reason. Recorded for this sample are 50,000 or so clones; approximately 80% of them occurred a single time. The ten largest clonotypes hold about 3.6% of the sample. Sequencing was performed on PBMCs, taken around atezolizumab (anti-PD-L1) treatment. All receptors derive from an older man with urothelial cancer.

Within the sample, this clone is medium-sized. The chain employs TRBV7-9 and TRBJ1-5; TRBD1 is a possible D gene (6 bases). CDR3 size: 18 residues. Germline lookup yields CDR1 SEHNR and CDR2 FQNEAQ (reference sequence). Between the trimmed V and J ends, which lost 0 bases and 2 bases, there was a span of 17 bases. The DNA of the CDR3 is TGTGCCAGCAGCTTAGCGCCTGAAACAGGGATAGGCAATCAGCCCCAGCATTTT. Amino acids: CASSLAPETGIGNQPQHF. Looking up the rest from reference TRBV7-9 and TRBJ1-5 gives the full variable domain: DTGVSQNPRHKITKRGQNVTFRCDPISEHNRLYWYRQTLGQGPEFLTYFQNEAQLEKSRLLSDRFSAERPKGSFSTLEIQRTEQGDSAMYLCASSLAPETGIGNQPQHFGDGTRLSIL.

This sequence joins TRBV28 and TRBJ2-4; the D gene is possibly TRBD2 (6 bases). V was clipped by 8 bases and J by 10 bases, with 15 bases between them. The CDR3 loop spans 12 amino acids. Per the germline V gene, CDR1 is MDHEN and CDR2 is SYDVKM. The CDR3 nucleotides read TGTGCCAGCTCCGCGGGGAGCTGGATTCAGTACTTC. This codes for CASSAGSWIQYF.

The chain employs TRBV29-1 and TRBJ2-3; D is perhaps TRBD1 (5 bases). V lost 2 bases and J 4 bases, leaving 13 bases between the germline ends. The V gene's germline CDR1 is SQVTM and CDR2 ANQGSEA. This CDR3 region has 14 residues. The CDR3 DNA follows: TGCAGCGTTGAATGGGGCCCAAATCCAGATACGCAGTATTTT. It encodes CSVEWGPNPDTQYF.

This clone occurred a few times. The chain couples TRBV27 to TRBJ2-2, with 11 bases aligning to TRBD2. The length of the CDR3 is 14 residues. The J segment lost 6 bases and the V segment lost 6 bases, leaving 3 bases of the junction unmatched. CDR1 MNHEY and CDR2 SMNVEV come from the germline V gene (reference sequence). In nucleotides, the CDR3 is TGTGCCAGCAGGGGTAGCGGGAGGGCCGGGGAGCTGTTTTTT. It encodes CASRGSGRAGELFF.

V and J are TRBV7-6 and TRBJ2-5; D might be TRBD2 (5 bases). The V gene lost 2 bases and the J gene lost 3 bases, with 7 bases spanning the gap. Germline CDR1 and CDR2: SGHVS and FNYEAQ. This CDR3 has 13 residues. CDR3 sequence: CASSLSGKETQYF. The CDR3 coding sequence is TGTGCCAGCAGCTTATCGGGGAAAGAGACCCAGTACTTC.

This rearrangement joins TRBV27 to TRBJ1-2; TRBD1 matches at 9 bases. J gave up 0 bases and V 5 bases, and 1 base lay outside the gene matches. From germline, CDR1 is MNHEY and CDR2 SMNVEV (reference sequence). The CDR3 length is 14 residues. Here the CDR3 DNA reads TGTGCCAGCAGTCGGACAGGGGCTAACTATGGCTACACCTTC. It is translated as CASSRTGANYGYTF.

This clone was recorded a few times. The CDR3 DNA reads TGTGCCAGCGTTAGCGGGAGTAACAGCTACGAGCAGTACTTC. It specifies CASVSGSNSYEQYF. V and J are TRBV13 and TRBJ2-7; 9 bases are shared with TRBD2. V shed 8 bases, J shed 3 bases, and the junction held 8 bases outside the gene matches. Germline V gene lookup returns CDR1 PRHDT and CDR2 FYEKMQ (reference sequence). The CDR3 has 14 amino acids. The whole variable domain, filled in from reference TRBV13 and TRBJ2-7, reads AAGVIQSPRHLIKEKRETATLKCYPIPRHDTVYWYQQGPGQDPQFLISFYEKMQSDKGSIPDRFSAQQFSDYHSELNMSSLELGDSALYFCASVSGSNSYEQYFGPGTRLTVT.

J is TRBJ2-1 and V is TRBV7-6; 9 bases match TRBD1. With 6 bases clipped from V and 7 bases from J, the junction kept 10 bases outside the gene matches. Germline CDR1 SGHVS, CDR2 FNYEAQ. The CDR3 covers 15 residues. The CDR3 region is CASSLLRGTGNEQFF. The DNA for the CDR3 is TGTGCCAGCAGTTTACTACGGGGGACAGGGAATGAGCAGTTCTTC.

The rearrangement uses TRBV5-4 and TRBJ1-6; TRBD1 is a possible D gene (5 bases). CDR3 length: 17 residues. V gave up 0 bases and J gave up 7 bases, with 17 bases separating them. Germline-derived CDR1 and CDR2 are SGHNT and YYREEE (reference sequence). The chain's CDR3 is CASSLGGRARMNSPLHF. The DNA for the CDR3 is TGTGCCAGCAGCTTGGGAGGCAGGGCGAGAATGAATTCACCCCTCCACTTT. Drawing the rest from reference TRBV5-4 and TRBJ1-6, the complete variable domain is ETGVTQSPTHLIKTRGQQVTLRCSSQSGHNTVSWYQQALGQGPQFIFQYYREEENGRGNFPPRFSGLQFPNYSSELNVNALELDDSALYLCASSLGGRARMNSPLHFGNGTRLTVT.

This chain uses TRBV19 with TRBJ2-3; TRBD2 matches 9 bases. The CDR3 loop spans 16 amino acids. V lost 1 base to trimming and J lost 1 base; unmatched junction nucleotides: 3. The germline gives CDR1 LNHDA, CDR2 SQIVND (reference sequence). The CDR3 loop reads CASSIGSGGRTDTQYF. DNA for the CDR3: TGTGCCAGTAGTATAGGTAGCGGGGGCCGCACAGATACGCAGTATTTT. The full variable domain, its missing parts supplied by reference TRBV19 and TRBJ2-3, is DGGITQSPKYLFRKEGQNVTLSCEQNLNHDAMYWYRQDPGQGLRLIYYSQIVNDFQKGDIAEGYSVSREKKESFPLTVTSAQKNPTAFYLCASSIGSGGRTDTQYFGPGTRLTVL.

As concerns this clone: Different DNA sequences within this sample yield the same CDR3. The rearrangement joins TRBV7-9 to TRBJ1-2; 8 bases are a match to TRBD1. Germline trimming cut 5 bases from V and 5 bases from J; bases unmatched to any gene: 7. The CDR3 consists of 14 residues. The germline V gene has CDR1 SEHNR and CDR2 FQNEAQ (reference sequence). The CDR3 DNA follows: TGTGCCAGCAGCCTCGACAGGGGAGGATATGGCTACACCTTC. Amino acids: CASSLDRGGYGYTF.

This rearrangement joins TRBV19 to TRBJ1-4, with D perhaps matching TRBD1 (6 bases). Germline V gives CDR1 LNHDA, CDR2 SQIVND (reference sequence). This CDR3 has 17 residues. V gave up 5 bases and J gave up 5 bases, with 21 bases separating them. CDR3 bases: TGTGCCAGTAGTCCGCCGGGGGGGACAACCTACAATGAAAAACTGTTTTTT. Its protein is CASSPPGGTTYNEKLFF.

The chain combines TRBV6-6 with TRBJ2-1; 7 bases are a match to TRBD1. The CDR3 has 14 residues. V shed 4 bases and J 5 bases; nucleotides not matched to a gene: 5. Germline loops: CDR1 MNHNY, CDR2 SVGAGI (reference sequence). CDR3 protein: CASSSRQGDNEQFF. CDR3 nucleotide sequence: TGTGCCAGCAGTTCCAGACAGGGTGACAATGAGCAGTTCTTC.

This clone is a singleton in its sample. This rearrangement joins TRBV7-9 to TRBJ2-2; 7 bases align to TRBD1. Germline CDR1 reads SEHNR; CDR2 reads FQNEAQ (reference sequence). The V gene end was trimmed by 5 bases and the J gene end by 4 bases; junction bases not matched to a gene: 10. CDR3 length equals 16 residues. CDR3 sequence reads: CASSPQGQRGTGELFF. For the CDR3, the DNA is TGTGCCAGCAGCCCGCAGGGACAGAGAGGCACCGGGGAGCTGTTTTTT.

This chain joins TRBV7-2 and TRBJ2-3; possible D gene TRBD2, 5 bases. Germline V gene data show CDR1 as SGHTA and CDR2 as FQGNSA. Trimming removed 3 bases from V and 5 bases from J, with 12 bases in between. CDR3 length: 14 amino acids. In DNA, the CDR3 is TGTGCCAGCAGCTTTGGACTTCCCGGAGATACGCAGTATTTT. Encoded protein: CASSFGLPGDTQYF. The entire variable domain, with the rest obtained from reference TRBV7-2 and TRBJ2-3, is as follows: GAGVSQSPSNKVTEKGKDVELRCDPISGHTALYWYRQSLGQGLEFLIYFQGNSAPDKSGLPSDRFSAERTGGSVSTLTIQRTQQEDSAVYLCASSFGLPGDTQYFGPGTRLTVL.

J is TRBJ2-3 and V is TRBV2; D is unresolved. Trimming removed 8 bases at V and 2 bases at J, with 14 bases between. CDR3 length: 14 amino acids. CDR1 is SNHLY and CDR2 is FYNNEI in the germline V gene. Written as DNA, the CDR3 is TGTGCCAGCTATGGTGGCCCATACACAGATACGCAGTATTTT. This translates into CASYGGPYTDTQYF. Full variable domain (remainder filled in from reference TRBV2 and TRBJ2-3): EPEVTQTPSHQVTQMGQEVILRCVPISNHLYFYWYRQILGQKVEFLVSFYNNEISEKSEIFDDQFSVERPDGSNFTLKIRSTKLEDSAMYFCASYGGPYTDTQYFGPGTRLTVL.

The rearrangement uses TRBV10-3 and TRBJ1-6, with 7 bases aligning to TRBD1. Germline assignment: CDR1 ENHRY and CDR2 SYGVKD. Trimming cost V 6 bases and J 7 bases; bases outside gene matches: 6. CDR3 length: 14 amino acids. The chain's CDR3 is CAIRTTGENSPLHF. The CDR3 DNA reads as TGTGCCATCAGGACCACAGGGGAGAATTCACCCCTCCACTTT.

The chain is built from TRBV11-2 and TRBJ2-1, with D maybe TRBD2 (6 bases). Germline V gene lookup returns CDR1 SGHAT and CDR2 FQNNGV. V lost 1 base, J lost 9 bases, and 13 bases lay in between. The CDR3 sequence is 14 residues long. CDR3 coding DNA: TGTGCCAGCAGCTTAGCGCTAGCGCCGGCTGAGCAGTTCTTC. Translating gives CASSLALAPAEQFF.

The chain couples TRBV28 to TRBJ2-7; 8 bases line up with TRBD2. V gave up 6 bases and J gave up 0 bases; unmatched junction bases: 10. Germline loops: CDR1 MDHEN, CDR2 SYDVKM. CDR3 length: 16 residues. DNA of the CDR3: TGTGCCAGCAGCCCAAGGCTCAGCGGGGGCTCCTACGAGCAGTACTTC. It yields the protein CASSPRLSGGSYEQYF. Full variable domain (remainder filled in from reference TRBV28 and TRBJ2-7): DVKVTQSSRYLVKRTGEKVFLECVQDMDHENMFWYRQDPGLGLRLIYFSYDVKMKEKGDIPEGYSVSREKKERFSLILESASTNQTSMYLCASSPRLSGGSYEQYFGPGTRLTVT.

The CDR3 DNA sequence: TGTGCCAGCAGCTTAGCGCTGAGCGGGCCCTACAATGAGCAGTTCTTC. As protein: CASSLALSGPYNEQFF. The J gene is TRBJ2-1, the V gene TRBV7-2, with a weak D call TRBD2 (6 bases). Trimming cost V 0 bases and J 2 bases, with 11 bases left between them. The CDR3 totals 16 residues. Germline V gene data show CDR1 as SGHTA and CDR2 as FQGNSA. The entire variable domain, with the rest obtained from reference TRBV7-2 and TRBJ2-1, is as follows: GAGVSQSPSNKVTEKGKDVELRCDPISGHTALYWYRQSLGQGLEFLIYFQGNSAPDKSGLPSDRFSAERTGGSVSTLTIQRTQQEDSAVYLCASSLALSGPYNEQFFGPGTRLTVL.

V is TRBV7-2 and J is TRBJ2-3; 9 positions agree with TRBD1. The CDR3 consists of 16 residues. V shed 5 bases and J 0 bases; nucleotides not matched to a gene: 6. Germline V CDR1 and CDR2: SGHTA, FQGNSA. The CDR3 DNA reads as TGTGCCAGCAGCCAAGTGGGGACAGGGAGCACAGATACGCAGTATTTT. It codes for CASSQVGTGSTDTQYF.

The chain recombines TRBV7-9 with TRBJ2-5; TRBD2 matches at 10 bases. CDR1 SEHNR and CDR2 FQNEAQ come from the germline V gene (reference sequence). V lost 5 bases to trimming and J lost 6 bases; unmatched junction nucleotides: 6. The length of the CDR3 is 14 residues. CDR3 loop: CASSDASGGKTQYF. CDR3 in DNA: TGTGCCAGCAGCGACGCTAGCGGGGGAAAGACCCAGTACTTC.